The 16 T cell receptor beta chains in this list originate from one sample, sequenced in a study of neoadjuvant anti-PD-1 for oral cavity cancer. Measured with immunoSEQ multiplex PCR; TCRdb has only the in-frame clones, and not every one. Of around 18,000 clones listed, 55% to 70% are singletons. Source: PBMCs, taken before nivolumab (anti-PD-1) treatment. These receptors were obtained from a person aged 35-79 years with oral cavity squamous cell carcinoma.

This clone was detected a few times. The chain recombines TRBV6-1 with TRBJ1-4, with a tentative D call TRBD1 (6 bases). Trimming left V 8 bases short and J 6 bases short, with 13 bases between. The CDR3 length is 13 residues. In germline, CDR1 is MNHNS, CDR2 SASEGT. CDR3 residues: CASGRGGDEKLFF. The CDR3 nucleotides are TGTGCCAGCGGTAGGGGGGGCGATGAAAAACTGTTTTTT.

The chain joins TRBV19 to TRBJ2-3; D is possibly TRBD1 (7 bases). Germline CDR1 is LNHDA and CDR2 is SQIVND (reference sequence). The CDR3 length is 14 residues. Trimming cost V 5 bases and J 4 bases, with 13 bases left between them. CDR3: CASSSEGAADTQYF. CDR3 nucleotide sequence: TGTGCCAGTAGTTCGGAGGGGGCAGCAGATACGCAGTATTTT.

The chain employs TRBV5-4 and TRBJ2-1; TRBD2 might be the D (6 bases). In germline, CDR1 is SGHNT, CDR2 YYREEE (reference sequence). The CDR3 loop spans 15 amino acids. Trimming removed 0 bases from V and 9 bases from J, with 16 bases in between. This chain's CDR3 is CASSLAAGLNGEQFF. The DNA of the CDR3 is TGTGCCAGCAGCTTGGCCGCGGGATTGAACGGTGAGCAGTTCTTC.

This clone has just a few counts. The J gene is TRBJ1-2, the V gene TRBV27, with 11 nucleotides matching TRBD1. V dropped 6 bases and J dropped 6; count of bases not matched to a gene: 9. The V gene's germline CDR1 is MNHEY and CDR2 SMNVEV (reference sequence). The CDR3 has 15 amino acids. In DNA form, the CDR3 reads TGTGCCAGCAGGGGACAGGGGGATTCAGTGAATGGCTACACCTTC. Translated, it gives CASRGQGDSVNGYTF.

The chain is built from TRBV10-1 and TRBJ2-7; possibly TRBD2 for D (6 bases). Per germline, CDR1 WNHNN and CDR2 SYGVQD (reference sequence). There are 12 residues in the CDR3. Trimming shortened V by 3 bases and J by 6 bases, and 9 bases separated the two germline ends. CDR3 bases: TGCGCCAGCAGTGACCCCGGGGGCGAGCAGTACTTC. This gives the protein CASSDPGGEQYF.

This chain links TRBV28 with TRBJ2-7; a possible D gene is TRBD2 (5 bases). The V gene's germline CDR1 is MDHEN and CDR2 SYDVKM. There are 10 residues in the CDR3. Trimming shortened V by 10 bases and J by 5 bases, and 9 bases separated the two germline ends. Written as DNA, the CDR3 is TGTGCCACGAGGGAGAACGAGCAGTACTTC. Translation: CATRENEQYF.

CDR3 DNA: TGTGCCAGCAGCTTGCGGCGGGACAGACAAGAGACCCAGTACTTC. This translates into CASSLRRDRQETQYF. The chain recombines TRBV5-8 with TRBJ2-5; a possible D gene is TRBD1 (7 bases). This CDR3 is built from 15 residues. V was clipped by 1 base and J by 2 bases, with 12 bases between them. Per the germline V gene, CDR1 is SGHTS and CDR2 is YDEGEE.

The gene calls are TRBV19 and TRBJ2-2, with a tentative D call TRBD1 (5 bases). The germline CDR1 and CDR2 sequences are LNHDA and SQIVND (reference sequence). CDR3 size: 15 residues. V was cut by 7 bases and J by 1 base, with 13 bases left in between. The CDR3 coding sequence is TGTGCCAGTACCACTCAGGGAAAGAACACCGGGGAGCTGTTTTTT. It codes for CASTTQGKNTGELFF.

The V and J genes are TRBV5-1 and TRBJ2-2, with D uncertain. The V and J ends lost 1 base and 1 base respectively, with 8 bases between them. The CDR3 loop spans 15 amino acids. CDR1 and CDR2 (germline): SGHRS, YFSETQ. CDR3 in amino acids: CASSLNEGNTGELFF. As DNA, the CDR3 is TGCGCCAGCAGCTTGAACGAAGGGAACACCGGGGAGCTGTTTTTT.

The V call is TRBV10-1, the J call TRBJ2-2; D gene ambiguous. The CDR3 sequence is 13 residues long. Germline V gene data show CDR1 as WNHNN and CDR2 as SYGVQD (reference sequence). V lost 0 bases to trimming and J lost 7 bases, with 6 bases between them. The CDR3 protein is CASSESSLGELFF. The CDR3 DNA sequence: TGCGCCAGCAGTGAGTCCTCCCTCGGGGAGCTGTTTTTT.

This clone occurred a few times. The rearrangement uses TRBV7-9 and TRBJ1-2; no definite D call. The germline V gene encodes CDR1 SEHNR and CDR2 FQNEAQ (reference sequence). Trimming cost V 1 base and J 8 bases, with 11 bases left between them. This CDR3 is 13 amino acids long. The CDR3 nucleotides read TGTGCCAGCAGCTTAGGGGATTCTGAGGGCTACACCTTC. This sequence encodes CASSLGDSEGYTF.

The rearrangement joins TRBV5-1 to TRBJ1-3; 10 bases fit TRBD1. The CDR3 loop spans 17 amino acids. Germline V CDR1 and CDR2: SGHRS, YFSETQ. Trimming at V came to 0 bases and at J to 3 bases, leaving 6 bases not matched to a gene. The CDR3 sequence is CASSLAGGQGIGNTIYF. For the CDR3, the DNA is TGCGCCAGCAGCTTGGCCGGGGGACAGGGGATTGGAAACACCATATATTTT.

Here the CDR3 DNA reads TGCGCCAGCAGCCTATACGGGGAACGCCAAGAGACCCAGTACTTC. Residues: CASSLYGERQETQYF. The rearrangement links TRBV5-1 to TRBJ2-5; a possible D gene is TRBD2 (5 bases). The CDR3 loop spans 15 amino acids. The V gene lost 4 bases and the J gene lost 1 base, with 14 bases spanning the gap. Germline CDR1 and CDR2: SGHRS and YFSETQ.

The chain couples TRBV9 to TRBJ1-1; D gene unclear. Germline-derived CDR1 and CDR2 are SGDLS and YYNGEE. Trimming pared 0 bases from V and 4 bases from J, leaving 13 bases between. The CDR3 sequence is 15 residues long. The CDR3 spells CASSVDGLGTTEAFF. The CDR3 DNA follows: TGTGCCAGCAGCGTAGATGGTTTGGGCACCACTGAAGCTTTCTTT.

The rearrangement joins TRBV5-1 to TRBJ1-1, with no clear D. The CDR3 has 15 residues. Germline V gives CDR1 SGHRS, CDR2 YFSETQ. V shed 4 bases and J shed 0 bases, with 13 bases lying between them. The CDR3 DNA reads as TGCGCCAGCAGCCTTGCCGCGCCTATGAACACTGAAGCTTTCTTT. It translates to CASSLAAPMNTEAFF. The full variable domain, its missing parts supplied by reference TRBV5-1 and TRBJ1-1, is KAGVTQTPRYLIKTRGQQVTLSCSPISGHRSVSWYQQTPGQGLQFLFEYFSETQRNKGNFPGRFSGRQFSNSRSEMNVSTLELGDSALYLCASSLAAPMNTEAFFGQGTRLTVV.

This CDR3 reads CASSLAGQGREQYF. The CDR3 region has the DNA TGCGCCAGCAGCTTGGCAGGACAGGGGAGGGAGCAGTACTTC. V is TRBV5-1 and J is TRBJ2-7, with 9 bases aligning to TRBD1. J was trimmed by 7 bases and V by 0 bases; bases with no gene match: 5. The germline CDR1 and CDR2 sequences are SGHRS and YFSETQ. The CDR3 contains 14 residues.